These T cell receptor beta chains were read from a single sample in a study of cytomegalovirus exposure and HLA in healthy donors. Some clones are missing from TCRdb's copy, which holds only in-frame ones; the method was immunoSEQ multiplex PCR. Of about 220,000 clones listed, 65% to 85% were seen once; the top ten hold 0.71%. Sequencing input: PBMCs. The receptors were sampled from a boy between 2 and 15 years old in good health and CMV-seronegative. CDR3s include the opening cysteine and the closing phenylalanine or tryptophan. The D gene is left open where the match is weak. Clone size is not always given. Where it is, it says once, few, many or a class for expanded clones.

D: TRBD1
size: -
J: TRBJ1-4
V: TRBV7-2
CDR3: CASSPGQGYEKLFF
DNA: TGTGCCAGCAGCCCGGGACAGGGGTATGAAAAACTGTTTTTT

D: TRBD2
size: -
J: TRBJ2-5
V: TRBV9
CDR3: CASSVGVGTSGGAETQYF
DNA: TGTGCCAGCAGCGTAGGAGTAGGGACTAGCGGGGGGGCAGAGACCCAGTACTTC

D: -
size: once
J: TRBJ1-3
V: TRBV7-9
CDR3: CASSFTGSSGNTIYF
DNA: TGTGCCAGCAGCTTCACAGGATCCTCTGGAAACACCATATATTTT

D: TRBD1
size: -
J: TRBJ1-2
V: TRBV23-1
CDR3: CASSRTGGGGYGYTF
DNA: TGCGCCAGCAGTCGGACAGGGGGTGGCGGCTATGGCTACACCTTC

D: -
size: -
J: TRBJ1-1
V: TRBV27
CDR3: CASSSSFRGRDTEAFF
DNA: TGTGCCAGCAGTTCTTCATTCAGGGGTCGGGACACTGAAGCTTTCTTT

D: TRBD2
size: -
J: TRBJ2-5
V: TRBV7-9
CDR3: CASSTGRLAGPRGQETQYF
DNA: TGTGCCAGCAGCACCGGACGGCTAGCGGGGCCTCGTGGGCAAGAGACCCAGTACTTC

D: TRBD1
size: -
J: TRBJ1-6
V: TRBV29-1
CDR3: CSVVTGRNSPLHF
DNA: TGCAGCGTTGTGACAGGGAGGAATTCACCCCTCCACTTT

D: TRBD1
size: -
J: TRBJ2-3
V: TRBV29-1
CDR3: CSGGTGGATDTQYF
DNA: TGCAGCGGCGGGACAGGGGGCGCCACAGATACGCAGTATTTT

D: -
size: -
J: TRBJ2-1
V: TRBV6-4
CDR3: CASSDQGNEQFF
DNA: TGTGCCAGCAGCGACCAGGGAAATGAGCAGTTCTTC

D: TRBD1
size: -
J: TRBJ1-1
V: TRBV4-1
CDR3: CASSRTGGWMNTEAFF
DNA: TGCGCCAGCAGCCGGACAGGGGGCTGGATGAACACTGAAGCTTTCTTT

D: -
size: -
J: TRBJ2-3
V: TRBV5-6
CDR3: CASSLTYTDTQYF
DNA: TGTGCCAGCAGCTTAACCTACACAGATACGCAGTATTTT

D: TRBD1
size: -
J: TRBJ2-1
V: TRBV6-5
CDR3: CASSPDRGRNEQFF
DNA: TGTGCCAGCTCCCCGGACAGGGGCCGCAATGAGCAGTTCTTC

D: -
size: -
J: TRBJ1-2
V: TRBV9
CDR3: CASSADSRIGYTF
DNA: TGTGCCAGCAGCGCAGACAGCCGGATCGGCTACACCTTC

D: -
size: -
J: TRBJ2-7
V: TRBV2
CDR3: CASSDKARSSYEQYF
DNA: TGTGCCAGCAGTGATAAGGCGAGGAGCTCCTACGAGCAGTACTTC

D: TRBD1
size: -
J: TRBJ2-5
V: TRBV11-2
CDR3: CASSLGGTGVAETQYF
DNA: TGTGCCAGCAGCTTAGGCGGGACAGGGGTGGCAGAGACCCAGTACTTC

D: -
size: -
J: TRBJ2-7
V: TRBV9
CDR3: CASSVGRGLPYEQYF
DNA: TGTGCCAGCAGCGTAGGAAGGGGCCTCCCCTACGAGCAGTACTTC

D: TRBD1
size: -
J: TRBJ2-2
V: TRBV4-1
CDR3: CASSQVGTGVAGELFF
DNA: TGCGCCAGCAGCCAAGTCGGGACAGGGGTGGCCGGGGAGCTGTTTTTT

D: -
size: -
J: TRBJ1-1
V: TRBV5-1
CDR3: CASSLGGGRTEAFF
DNA: TGCGCCAGCAGCTTGGGGGGGGGAAGGACTGAAGCTTTCTTT

D: TRBD1
size: -
J: TRBJ1-2
V: TRBV6-5
CDR3: CASSYSTGVYGYTF
DNA: TGTGCCAGCAGTTACTCTACAGGGGTCTATGGCTACACCTTC

D: -
size: -
J: TRBJ2-7
V: TRBV7-6
CDR3: CASSPRTEGPQYF
DNA: TGTGCCAGCAGCCCACGGACAGAAGGCCCGCAGTACTTC

D: TRBD2
size: -
J: TRBJ2-7
V: TRBV29-1
CDR3: CSVGASGGPYEQYF
DNA: TGCAGCGTTGGTGCTAGCGGGGGGCCCTACGAGCAGTACTTC

D: TRBD2
size: -
J: TRBJ2-1
V: TRBV4-2
CDR3: CASSQEFPAGGLYNEQFF
DNA: TGTGCCAGCAGCCAAGAGTTTCCCGCGGGGGGGCTCTACAATGAGCAGTTCTTC

D: TRBD2
size: -
J: TRBJ2-5
V: TRBV7-2
CDR3: CASSSGTSGKYETQYF
DNA: TGTGCCAGCAGCTCCGGGACTAGCGGGAAGTACGAGACCCAGTACTTC

D: TRBD1
size: -
J: TRBJ1-3
V: TRBV7-8
CDR3: CASSTGQGASGNTIYF
DNA: TGTGCCAGCAGCACCGGACAGGGGGCTTCTGGAAACACCATATATTTT

D: -
size: -
J: TRBJ1-1
V: TRBV6-5
CDR3: CASSRGASTEAFF
DNA: TGTGCCAGCAGTCGGGGGGCGAGCACTGAAGCTTTCTTT

D: -
size: -
J: TRBJ2-1
V: TRBV6-5
CDR3: CASGSGPYNEQFF
DNA: TGTGCCAGCGGCTCAGGGCCTTACAATGAGCAGTTCTTC

D: TRBD1
size: once
J: TRBJ1-5
V: TRBV27
CDR3: CAPQTGRNQPQHF
DNA: TGTGCCCCGCAGACAGGGAGGAATCAGCCCCAGCATTTT

D: TRBD1
size: -
J: TRBJ1-2
V: TRBV19
CDR3: CASSSTSTGKVYGYTF
DNA: TGTGCCAGTAGTTCCACCTCGACAGGGAAGGTCTATGGCTACACCTTC

D: -
size: -
J: TRBJ2-3
V: TRBV5-1
CDR3: CASSLAGGVSTDTQYF
DNA: TGCGCCAGCAGCTTGGCTGGCGGGGTTAGCACAGATACGCAGTATTTT

D: -
size: -
J: TRBJ1-3
V: TRBV7-2
CDR3: CASSLMGPGGGNTIYF
DNA: TGTGCCAGCAGCTTAATGGGGCCCGGGGGAGGGAACACCATATATTTT

D: TRBD2
size: -
J: TRBJ2-3
V: TRBV27
CDR3: CASSYPSGSTDTQYF
DNA: TGTGCCAGCAGTTATCCTAGCGGAAGCACAGATACGCAGTATTTT

D: TRBD2
size: -
J: TRBJ2-5
V: TRBV2
CDR3: CASSTLSGGETQYF
DNA: TGTGCCAGCAGCACCCTTAGCGGGGGTGAGACCCAGTACTTC

D: TRBD2
size: -
J: TRBJ2-3
V: TRBV25-1
CDR3: CASSDRGGLDTQYF
DNA: TGTGCCAGCAGTGACCGGGGGGGCTTGGATACGCAGTATTTT

D: -
size: -
J: TRBJ2-7
V: TRBV6-5
CDR3: CASSVGEFYEQYF
DNA: TGTGCCAGCAGCGTCGGGGAGTTCTACGAGCAGTACTTC

D: -
size: -
J: TRBJ1-2
V: TRBV5-1
CDR3: CASSLSLDSPYGYTF
DNA: TGCGCCAGCAGCTTGTCCCTTGACAGTCCCTATGGCTACACCTTC

D: -
size: -
J: TRBJ1-1
V: TRBV2
CDR3: CASSVRRENTEAFF
DNA: TGTGCCAGCAGTGTTCGTCGGGAAAACACTGAAGCTTTCTTT

D: -
size: -
J: TRBJ1-2
V: TRBV30
CDR3: CAWTEGRDYGYTF
DNA: TGTGCCTGGACCGAGGGCAGAGACTATGGCTACACCTTC

D: TRBD1
size: -
J: TRBJ2-7
V: TRBV13
CDR3: CASSLGTGIHEQYF
DNA: TGTGCCAGCAGCTTAGGGACAGGGATCCACGAGCAGTACTTC

D: TRBD2
size: -
J: TRBJ2-3
V: TRBV11-3
CDR3: CASSLERGYTDTQYF
DNA: TGTGCCAGCAGCTTAGAGCGGGGGTACACAGATACGCAGTATTTT

D: -
size: few
J: TRBJ1-5
V: TRBV7-9
CDR3: CASSLGTAFNQPQHF
DNA: TGTGCCAGCAGCTTAGGAACAGCCTTCAATCAGCCCCAGCATTTT

D: TRBD2
size: -
J: TRBJ2-1
V: TRBV9
CDR3: CASSATLAVSYNEQFF
DNA: TGTGCCAGCAGCGCAACTCTAGCGGTCTCCTACAATGAGCAGTTCTTC

D: -
size: -
J: TRBJ2-1
V: TRBV5-4
CDR3: CASSLARDEQFF
DNA: TGTGCCAGCAGCTTGGCGCGGGATGAGCAGTTCTTC

D: -
size: -
J: TRBJ2-2
V: TRBV11-2
CDR3: CASSVTGLRTGELFF
DNA: TGTGCCAGCAGCGTCACAGGGTTGAGAACCGGGGAGCTGTTTTTT

D: -
size: -
J: TRBJ2-3
V: TRBV9
CDR3: CASSPAARTYSTDTQYF
DNA: TGTGCCAGCAGCCCTGCCGCCAGGACTTATAGCACAGATACGCAGTATTTT